This is a list of T cell receptor beta chains from one sample in a study of Ad26.COV2.S vaccination and SARS-CoV-2 variants. TCRdb's copy holds only in-frame clones and misses some; the assay was immunoSEQ multiplex PCR. This table holds hundreds of thousands of clones, 89% found once. This specimen was peripheral blood, taken in a trial of Ad26.COV2.S vaccine versus placebo. The source of these receptors is a person aged 18-65 years who received the Ad26.COV2.S COVID-19 vaccine or a placebo. CDR3s include the opening cysteine and the closing phenylalanine or tryptophan. D genes are given only for firm matches. A row's size may be missing; if present it is once, few, many or a size class.

V gene: TRBV7-8
J gene: TRBJ2-7
D gene: TRBD2
clone size: -
CDR3 protein: CASSLSGLGGRGRAYEQYF
CDR3 DNA: TGTGCCAGCAGCTTATCCGGCTTAGGCGGGAGAGGGCGGGCCTACGAGCAGTACTTC

V gene: TRBV10-3
J gene: TRBJ2-7
D gene: -
clone size: -
CDR3 protein: CAINREPTYEQYF
CDR3 DNA: TGTGCCATCAATAGGGAGCCAACTTACGAGCAGTACTTC

V gene: TRBV14
J gene: TRBJ2-3
D gene: -
clone size: -
CDR3 protein: CASSQDRTDTQYF
CDR3 DNA: TGTGCCAGCAGCCAAGATCGAACAGATACGCAGTATTTT

V gene: TRBV5-1
J gene: TRBJ1-2
D gene: -
clone size: -
CDR3 protein: CASSPTGRGYTF
CDR3 DNA: TGCGCCAGCAGCCCCACGGGTCGGGGCTACACCTTC

V gene: TRBV3-1/TRBV3-2
J gene: TRBJ2-7
D gene: -
clone size: -
CDR3 protein: CASSQAGPQAGQYF
CDR3 DNA: TGTGCCAGCAGCCAAGCAGGCCCCCAGGCCGGGCAGTACTTC

V gene: TRBV30
J gene: TRBJ1-6
D gene: -
clone size: -
CDR3 protein: CAWCGVSGQYNSPLHF
CDR3 DNA: TGTGCCTGGTGCGGTGTTTCGGGGCAATATAATTCACCCCTCCACTTT

V gene: TRBV11-2
J gene: TRBJ1-6
D gene: -
clone size: few
CDR3 protein: CASSLDHNSPLHF
CDR3 DNA: TGTGCCAGCAGCTTAGACCATAATTCACCCCTCCACTTT

V gene: TRBV7-9
J gene: TRBJ2-7
D gene: -
clone size: -
CDR3 protein: CASSLLIMGNIYEQYF
CDR3 DNA: TGTGCCAGCAGCTTATTAATTATGGGCAATATCTACGAGCAGTACTTC

V gene: TRBV3-1/TRBV3-2
J gene: TRBJ1-4
D gene: TRBD1
clone size: -
CDR3 protein: CASSPGTGTEKLFF
CDR3 DNA: TGTGCCAGCAGCCCGGGGACAGGGACTGAAAAACTGTTTTTT

V gene: TRBV29-1
J gene: TRBJ2-7
D gene: -
clone size: few
CDR3 protein: CSVARPEKDEQYF
CDR3 DNA: TGCAGCGTTGCGCGGCCGGAGAAAGACGAGCAGTACTTC

V gene: TRBV6-5
J gene: TRBJ2-5
D gene: TRBD1
clone size: once
CDR3 protein: CASRRGPGGQETQYF
CDR3 DNA: TGTGCCAGCAGGAGAGGTCCAGGGGGTCAAGAGACCCAGTACTTC

V gene: TRBV6-5
J gene: TRBJ1-1
D gene: -
clone size: -
CDR3 protein: CASSSDSNTEAFF
CDR3 DNA: TGTGCCAGCAGCTCGGACAGCAACACTGAAGCTTTCTTT

V gene: TRBV2
J gene: TRBJ2-1
D gene: -
clone size: -
CDR3 protein: CASSEPSLKQFF
CDR3 DNA: TGTGCCAGCAGTGAACCTAGCTTGAAACAGTTCTTC

V gene: TRBV2
J gene: TRBJ2-4
D gene: -
clone size: once
CDR3 protein: CASSGTGPKNIQYF
CDR3 DNA: TGTGCCAGCAGTGGTACGGGGCCTAAAAACATTCAGTACTTC

V gene: TRBV13
J gene: TRBJ2-3
D gene: -
clone size: -
CDR3 protein: CASSLTGAPDTQYF
CDR3 DNA: TGTGCCAGCAGCCTTACCGGGGCCCCCGATACGCAGTATTTT

V gene: TRBV10-2
J gene: TRBJ1-1
D gene: -
clone size: once
CDR3 protein: CASADTEAFF
CDR3 DNA: TGCGCCAGCGCGGACACTGAAGCTTTCTTT

V gene: TRBV6-1
J gene: TRBJ2-3
D gene: -
clone size: -
CDR3 protein: CASSEGPGLAHTDTQYF
CDR3 DNA: TGTGCCAGCAGTGAAGGACCCGGTTTGGCACACACAGATACGCAGTATTTT

V gene: TRBV19
J gene: TRBJ1-2
D gene: -
clone size: -
CDR3 protein: CASSMVPSGLGLNGYTF
CDR3 DNA: TGTGCCAGTAGTATGGTACCATCGGGGCTGGGCCTAAATGGCTACACCTTC

V gene: TRBV10-1
J gene: TRBJ2-7
D gene: -
clone size: -
CDR3 protein: CASSEGLWNSLEQYF
CDR3 DNA: TGCGCCAGCAGTGAGGGGTTGTGGAACTCACTCGAGCAGTACTTC

V gene: TRBV7-4
J gene: TRBJ1-5
D gene: TRBD1
clone size: -
CDR3 protein: CASSPGDRRGGQPQHF
CDR3 DNA: TGTGCCAGCAGCCCCGGGGACAGGCGGGGCGGTCAGCCCCAGCATTTT

V gene: TRBV18
J gene: TRBJ1-6
D gene: -
clone size: -
CDR3 protein: CASSPPGLHSPLHF
CDR3 DNA: TGTGCCAGCTCACCACCAGGGTTGCATTCACCCCTCCACTTT

V gene: TRBV19
J gene: TRBJ1-2
D gene: -
clone size: -
CDR3 protein: CASSPNTYGYTF
CDR3 DNA: TGTGCCAGTAGTCCCAACACCTATGGCTACACCTTC

V gene: TRBV6-6
J gene: TRBJ1-5
D gene: -
clone size: -
CDR3 protein: CASNLGYYSNQPQHF
CDR3 DNA: TGTGCCAGCAACTTGGGCTATTATAGCAATCAGCCCCAGCATTTT

V gene: TRBV27
J gene: TRBJ2-7
D gene: TRBD2
clone size: -
CDR3 protein: CASSLWEGRVREQYF
CDR3 DNA: TGTGCCAGCAGTTTATGGGAGGGAAGGGTTCGGGAGCAGTACTTC

V gene: TRBV7-2
J gene: TRBJ2-7
D gene: -
clone size: -
CDR3 protein: CASSSRPSAYEQYF
CDR3 DNA: TGTGCCAGCAGCTCAAGGCCCAGTGCCTACGAGCAGTACTTC

V gene: TRBV6-6
J gene: TRBJ2-5
D gene: TRBD1
clone size: -
CDR3 protein: CASRGRQGAGETQYF
CDR3 DNA: TGTGCCAGCAGGGGCCGACAGGGGGCAGGGGAGACCCAGTACTTC

V gene: TRBV24-1
J gene: TRBJ2-7
D gene: -
clone size: -
CDR3 protein: CATSDGQSSYEQYF
CDR3 DNA: TGTGCCACCAGTGATGGGCAGAGCTCCTACGAGCAGTACTTC

V gene: TRBV10-2
J gene: TRBJ2-6
D gene: -
clone size: -
CDR3 protein: CASSAGRRAGANVLTF
CDR3 DNA: TGCGCCAGCAGTGCGGGTCGACGGGCTGGGGCCAACGTCCTGACTTTC

V gene: TRBV19
J gene: TRBJ1-2
D gene: -
clone size: -
CDR3 protein: CASGRTDPNYGYTF
CDR3 DNA: TGTGCCAGTGGGAGGACGGATCCTAACTATGGCTACACCTTC

V gene: TRBV27
J gene: TRBJ1-1
D gene: TRBD1
clone size: -
CDR3 protein: CASSRTGRMNTEAFF
CDR3 DNA: TGTGCCAGCAGCCGGACAGGGCGGATGAACACTGAAGCTTTCTTT